This TCR beta chain is drawn from a study of T cells in Graves' hyperthyroidism and ophthalmopathy. Study-level background: Upon initial diagnosis and before any treatment, peripheral blood was collected.

TCR beta CDR3 sequences were amplified from RNA transcripts. Researchers ran a first-round RT-PCR on the TCR CDR3 using the HTBI primer set. TCRdb redid the calling of the multiplex PCR reads with MiXCR, one entry per CDR3 protein. The sample contains more than 550,000 distinct CDR3 sequences, about 17% of which appear only once. Study-level points and caveats: Using 13 V-J features, a model discriminated ophthalmopathy from stable hyperthyroidism. Median prediction lead before ophthalmopathy onset was 6.5 to 7 months with the model.

The CDR3 is 13 residues long. In germline, CDR1 is GTSNPN, CDR2 SVGIG (reference sequence). V was clipped by 2 bases and J by 5 bases, with 7 bases between them. As to this clonotype: Its antigen is unknown.

The sample consisted of blood. This rearrangement joins TRBV30 to TRBJ1-6; D gene unclear. The receptor was derived from a woman aged 45-65 years with Graves' hyperthyroidism that later progressed to Graves' ophthalmopathy. CDR3 in DNA: TGTGCCTGGAGTCCCCAGGATAATTCACCCCTCCACTTT. Translated: CAWSPQDNSPLHF.